A selection of T cell receptor beta chains follows, all from one sample in a study of shared clonotypes between healthy human individuals. Produced via immunoSEQ multiplex PCR; TCRdb's table is partial and in-frame only. Counted here are around 480,000 clones, 60% to 80% occurring once; the ten biggest clones make up around 13%. The specimen was PBMCs. These receptor sequences come from a woman between 40 and 50 years old in good health. Some clones in this sample may be carry-over from other donors' samples. Each CDR3 is given with its conserved first and last residue. A D gene is named only where the DNA matches it firmly. A row's size may be missing; if present it is once, few, many or a size class.

TRBV5-1	few	.	TRBJ2-5	CASSLGVRLLYQETQYF	TGCGCCAGCAGCTTGGGGGTCAGGTTGCTATACCAAGAGACCCAGTACTTC
TRBV11-2	.	.	TRBJ2-3	CASSFSPLGARF	TGTGCCAGCAGCTTTTCCCCCCTAGGAGCGCGGTTT
TRBV6-4	.	TRBD2	TRBJ2-1	CASSQTGLAVSSYNEQFF	TGTGCCAGCAGTCAGACAGGACTAGCGGTTAGCTCCTACAATGAGCAGTTCTTC
TRBV2	.	.	TRBJ1-3	CASRREARGSGNTIYF	TGTGCCAGCAGACGCGAGGCCAGGGGCTCTGGAAACACCATATATTTT
TRBV19	.	TRBD1	TRBJ2-1	CASRGQIYNEQFF	TGTGCCAGTAGGGGACAGATATACAATGAGCAGTTCTTC
TRBV9	once	.	TRBJ1-3	CASSVALRQEGNTIYF	TGTGCCAGCAGCGTAGCCCTGCGGCAGGAAGGAAACACCATATATTTT
TRBV18	.	.	TRBJ1-1	CASSLGHANTEAFF	TGTGCCAGCTCACTGGGACATGCGAACACTGAAGCTTTCTTT
TRBV18	.	TRBD2	TRBJ2-3	CASSSTSGADTQYF	TGTGCCAGCTCATCGACTAGCGGGGCGGATACGCAGTATTTT
TRBV7-9	.	.	TRBJ1-1	CASSDCSGNTEAFF	TGTGCCAGCAGCGATTGTTCGGGCAACACTGAAGCTTTCTTT
TRBV5-6	.	TRBD1	TRBJ1-2	CASSPTPTGFYGYTF	TGTGCCAGCAGCCCCACCCCGACAGGGTTCTATGGCTACACTTTC
TRBV28	once	.	TRBJ1-2	CASSLSGGGYGYTF	TGTGCCAGCAGTTTATCCGGGGGCGGCTATGGCTACACCTTC
TRBV9	.	.	TRBJ1-3	CASSTRQVHSGNTIYF	TGTGCCAGCAGCACTCGACAGGTCCACTCTGGAAACACCATATATTTT
TRBV10-2	.	.	TRBJ2-1	CASKGIAELRSYNEQFF	TGCGCCAGCAAGGGAATAGCAGAATTACGTTCCTACAATGAGCAGTTCTTC
TRBV18	.	.	TRBJ2-6	CASSEGHGESGANVLTF	TGTGCCAGCTCCGAGGGACACGGCGAGTCTGGGGCCAACGTCCTGACTTTC
TRBV30	.	TRBD1	TRBJ2-7	CAWSGQGSTYEQYF	TGTGCCTGGAGTGGACAGGGCTCTACCTACGAGCAGTACTTC
TRBV19	few	.	TRBJ2-1	CASSIGWGNEQFF	TGTGCCAGTAGTATAGGTTGGGGCAATGAGCAGTTCTTC
TRBV2	once	.	TRBJ2-3	CASRKGGAHTDTQYF	TGTGCCAGCAGAAAGGGGGGAGCCCACACAGATACGCAGTATTTT
TRBV7-9	.	TRBD1	TRBJ1-2	CASSLNSGTGYGYTF	TGTGCCAGCAGCTTAAATTCCGGGACAGGCTATGGCTACACCTTC
TRBV30	.	.	TRBJ1-1	CAWRPERGALNTEAFF	TGTGCCTGGAGACCGGAGCGGGGGGCACTAAACACTGAAGCTTTCTTT
TRBV11-2	few	TRBD2	TRBJ2-3	CASSPGGGGRDTQYF	TGTGCCAGCAGCCCCGGGGGGGGAGGAAGAGATACGCAGTATTTT
TRBV5-4	.	.	TRBJ2-1	CASSSTPVGEQFF	TGTGCCAGCAGCTCCACCCCCGTAGGGGAGCAGTTCTTC
TRBV6-5	.	TRBD1	TRBJ1-1	CASSSLAQGATEAFF	TGTGCCAGCAGTTCACTCGCCCAGGGGGCCACTGAAGCTTTCTTT
TRBV7-9	.	.	TRBJ1-5	CASSPIGGGNQPQHF	TGTGCCAGCAGCCCAATTGGGGGGGGCAATCAGCCCCAGCATTTT
TRBV27	once	.	TRBJ2-7	CASSLGGGSGTRGQYF	TGTGCCAGCAGTTTAGGAGGCGGTAGCGGCACCCGTGGGCAGTACTTC
TRBV15	.	TRBD2	TRBJ2-1	CATSRGGTSGSDNEQFF	TGTGCCACCAGCAGAGGAGGGACTAGCGGGTCGGACAATGAGCAGTTCTTC
TRBV5-4	.	TRBD2	TRBJ2-3	CASSLEYSGGTDTQYF	TGTGCCAGCAGCTTGGAGTACAGCGGGGGCACAGATACGCAGTATTTT
TRBV7-2	.	.	TRBJ1-1	CASSLARGGGTEAFF	TGTGCCAGCAGCTTAGCCCGAGGGGGGGGCACTGAAGCTTTCTTT
TRBV11-2	once	.	TRBJ1-1	CASSLQSRDTEAFF	TGTGCCAGCAGCCTTCAGAGTAGGGACACTGAAGCTTTCTTT
TRBV5-5	once	.	TRBJ2-7	CASSHDSYEQYF	TGTGCCAGCAGCCATGACAGCTACGAGCAGTACTTC
TRBV6-1	.	.	TRBJ2-5	CASRAPGQETQYF	TGTGCCAGCAGGGCCCCGGGTCAAGAGACCCAGTACTTC
TRBV7-2	.	.	TRBJ2-3	CASSVRHVTDTQYF	TGTGCCAGCAGCGTTCGACACGTCACAGATACGCAGTATTTT
TRBV7-7	.	.	TRBJ2-3	CASSPRGGTDTQYF	TGTGCTAGCAGCCCCAGGGGGGGCACAGATACGCAGTATTTT
TRBV28	.	.	TRBJ2-1	CASSLDSGRRLSSYNEQFF	TGTGCCAGCAGTTTAGATAGCGGCCGAAGACTTAGCTCCTACAATGAGCAGTTCTTC
TRBV7-9	.	.	TRBJ1-3	CASSPGPNGQNTIYF	TGTGCCAGCAGCCCGGGTCCGAATGGGCAAAACACCATATATTTT
TRBV2	.	.	TRBJ1-4	CASTLILNEKLFF	TGTGCCAGCACTTTGATATTAAATGAAAAACTGTTTTTT
TRBV2	once	.	TRBJ2-5	CASSEALGPQYF	TGTGCCAGCAGTGAAGCCCTGGGTCCCCAGTACTTC
TRBV19	once	.	TRBJ2-2	CASSIAGMSGELFF	TGTGCCAGTAGTATAGCTGGGATGAGCGGGGAGCTGTTTTTT
TRBV7-2	.	.	TRBJ1-1	CASSATYRGTEAFF	TGTGCCAGCAGCGCTACCTACCGGGGCACTGAAGCTTTCTTT
TRBV9	.	.	TRBJ1-4	CASSPPQGGKLFF	TGTGCCAGCAGCCCCCCGCAAGGAGGAAAACTGTTTTTT
TRBV27	.	TRBD2	TRBJ2-2	CASSFSSGVTGELFF	TGTGCCAGCAGTTTCTCAAGCGGGGTCACCGGGGAGCTGTTTTTT
TRBV10-3	.	.	TRBJ1-1	CAISETIRSNTEAFF	TGTGCCATCAGTGAGACGATACGGTCGAACACTGAAGCTTTCTTT
TRBV7-9	.	.	TRBJ2-7	CASSFSQVKAGEQYF	TGTGCCAGCAGCTTTAGTCAGGTCAAGGCGGGCGAGCAGTACTTC
TRBV6-6	few	.	TRBJ2-3	CASSKTLSTDTQYF	TGTGCCAGCAGTAAGACCCTCAGCACAGATACGCAGTATTTT
TRBV18	.	.	TRBJ1-1	CASSPLDTEAFF	TGTGCCAGCTCACCACTAGACACTGAAGCTTTCTTT
TRBV7-9	.	.	TRBJ2-1	CASSFSHEQFF	TGTGCCAGCAGCTTCAGCCATGAGCAGTTCTTC
TRBV2	.	.	TRBJ2-2	CASSELTGELFF	TGTGCCAGCAGTGAGCTCACCGGGGAGCTGTTTTTT
TRBV6-6	.	.	TRBJ1-1	CASTLQRGLGTEAFF	TGTGCCAGCACCTTACAGAGGGGCCTGGGGACTGAAGCTTTCTTT
TRBV9	.	TRBD1	TRBJ1-4	CASSQGQDPATNEKLFF	TGTGCCAGCAGCCAGGGACAGGACCCTGCAACTAATGAAAAACTGTTTTTT
TRBV7-2	.	TRBD2	TRBJ2-7	CVSSLFASGRWEQYF	TGTGTCAGCAGCTTATTTGCCAGCGGGAGGTGGGAGCAGTACTTC
TRBV2	.	.	TRBJ1-5	CASTGPDSNQPQHF	TGTGCCAGCACGGGACCCGATAGCAATCAGCCCCAGCATTTT
TRBV9	.	.	TRBJ2-5	CASSVDGGQIQETQYF	TGTGCCAGCAGCGTAGATGGTGGACAGATCCAAGAGACCCAGTACTTC
TRBV5-1	.	TRBD1	TRBJ1-4	CASSWRQGDNEKLFF	TGCGCCAGCAGCTGGAGACAGGGAGACAATGAAAAACTGTTTTTT
TRBV6-5	many	.	TRBJ2-7	CASSDKGSPSEQYF	TGTGCCAGCAGTGACAAGGGGTCCCCCTCCGAGCAGTACTTC
TRBV9	.	.	TRBJ2-6	CASSPWLGVSGANVLTF	TGTGCCAGCAGCCCTTGGCTGGGAGTCTCTGGGGCCAACGTCCTGACTTTC
TRBV7-8	.	.	TRBJ2-7	CASSLEGRHYEQYF	TGTGCCAGCAGCTTAGAAGGCAGGCACTACGAGCAGTACTTC
TRBV28	.	.	TRBJ2-3	CASQYMLGTDTQYF	TGTGCCAGTCAATACATGCTTGGGACAGATACGCAGTATTTT
TRBV5-8	.	.	TRBJ1-5	CASSPITGLGNQPQHF	TGTGCCAGCAGCCCGATAACAGGGCTTGGAAATCAGCCCCAGCATTTT